One sample yielded the 20 T cell receptor beta chains listed below, sequenced in a study of graft-versus-host responses after intestinal transplantation. Some clones are missing from TCRdb's copy, which holds only in-frame ones; the method was immunoSEQ multiplex PCR. The top ten clones hold approximately 0.17% of a sample with over 80,000 clones, 90% to 95% of them seen once. Antigen specificity for these receptors is unknown. Source: unstimulated CD4+ T cells sorted from spleen or lymph node cells, taken before transplant. The receptors originated from a human donor who was the organ donor for an intestinal transplant.

This clone was picked up a small number of times. The rearrangement joins TRBV4-1 to TRBJ1-3; D uncertain. V lost 1 base and J 0 bases, leaving 10 bases between the germline ends. Germline V gene data show CDR1 as MGHRA and CDR2 as YSYEKL. This CDR3 region has 16 residues. CDR3 region: CASSQGPGLSGNTIYF. The CDR3 DNA follows: TGCGCCAGCAGCCAAGGTCCAGGCCTCTCTGGAAACACCATATATTTT.

This rearrangement joins TRBV6-5 to TRBJ2-7; 9 bases are shared with TRBD1. The germline CDR1 and CDR2 sequences are MNHEY and SVGAGI. This CDR3 contains 14 residues. V was clipped by 5 bases and J by 1 base; unmatched bases: 3. CDR3 region: CASSGQGFSYEQYF. In DNA, the CDR3 is TGTGCCAGCAGTGGACAGGGGTTTTCCTACGAGCAGTACTTC.

The chain employs TRBV9 and TRBJ2-1; 10 bases align to TRBD2. The CDR3 runs to 15 residues. V dropped 4 bases and J dropped 3; count of bases not matched to a gene: 4. Per the germline V gene, CDR1 is SGDLS and CDR2 is YYNGEE. The CDR3 coding sequence is TGTGCCAGCAGCCTTAGCGGGGGGATCTACAATGAGCAGTTCTTC. This sequence encodes CASSLSGGIYNEQFF. Looking up the rest from reference TRBV9 and TRBJ2-1 gives the full variable domain: DSGVTQTPKHLITATGQRVTLRCSPRSGDLSVYWYQQSLDQGLQFLIQYYNGEERAKGNILERFSAQQFPDLHSELNLSSLELGDSALYFCASSLSGGIYNEQFFGPGTRLTVL.

J is TRBJ2-2 and V is TRBV19, with 10 nucleotides matching TRBD1. The CDR3 length is 17 residues. Per germline, CDR1 LNHDA and CDR2 SQIVND (reference sequence). Unmatched junction bases numbered 12, after V lost 9 bases and J lost 2 bases. The CDR3 sequence: CASIRPGTGVNTGELFF. In DNA form, the CDR3 reads TGTGCCAGCATCCGTCCCGGGACAGGGGTCAACACCGGGGAGCTGTTTTTT.

The chain is built from TRBV7-3 and TRBJ2-2, with D maybe TRBD2 (6 bases). Germline CDR1 and CDR2: SGHTA and FQGTGA. Trimming stripped 5 bases from V and 4 bases from J, with 17 bases between. This CDR3 has 16 amino acids. The CDR3 sequence: CASSLQGLPTTGELFF. The CDR3 DNA is TGTGCCAGCAGCCTTCAGGGACTCCCGACCACCGGGGAGCTGTTTTTT.

The CDR3 loop is CASSLRGPRQGANYGYTF. DNA for the CDR3: TGTGCCAGCAGCTTAAGGGGACCACGACAGGGGGCTAACTATGGCTACACCTTC. This sequence joins TRBV7-2 and TRBJ1-2, with 9 positions matching TRBD1. The CDR3 totals 18 residues. The junction had 10 bases not matched to a gene; V was cut back by 2 bases and J by 0 bases. Germline CDR1 SGHTA, CDR2 FQGNSA. The variable domain in full, completed from reference TRBV7-2 and TRBJ1-2, reads GAGVSQSPSNKVTEKGKDVELRCDPISGHTALYWYRQSLGQGLEFLIYFQGNSAPDKSGLPSDRFSAERTGGSVSTLTIQRTQQEDSAVYLCASSLRGPRQGANYGYTFGSGTRLTVV.

V is TRBV4-2 and J is TRBJ2-3, with 10 bases identical to TRBD2. Germline values: CDR1 LGHNA, CDR2 YNFKEQ. V dropped 0 bases and J dropped 6; count of bases not matched to a gene: 3. The CDR3 contains 15 residues. CDR3 bases: TGTGCCAGCAGCCAAGAACTAGCGGGGAGGGATACGCAGTATTTT. Translation: CASSQELAGRDTQYF.

The chain uses TRBV11-2 and TRBJ2-3; 10 bases map to TRBD2. The CDR3 extends over 14 amino acids. Looked up from germline, CDR1 is SGHAT and CDR2 is FQNNGV. Unmatched junction bases numbered 0, after V lost 2 bases and J lost 4 bases. The CDR3 reads CASSLLAGADTQYF. The CDR3 DNA follows: TGTGCCAGCAGCTTACTAGCGGGGGCAGATACGCAGTATTTT.

The genes are TRBV6-1 and TRBJ2-5, with TRBD1 matching over 7 bases. The DNA end favors TRBJ2-7, so the J call may be wrong. The CDR3 consists of 14 residues. CDR1 MNHNS and CDR2 SASEGT come from the germline V gene. CDR3 amino acids: CASSEPGGSYEQYF. The CDR3 DNA reads TGTGCCAGCAGTGAGCCAGGGGGTTCCTACGAGCAGTACTTC.

This chain links TRBV9 with TRBJ2-5; D perhaps matches TRBD2 (6 bases). V was pared by 3 bases and J by 2 bases, with 20 bases between. CDR3 length: 17 amino acids. Germline CDR1 and CDR2: SGDLS and YYNGEE. The CDR3 loop is CASSGPRDSDEQETQYF. The CDR3 coding sequence is TGTGCCAGCAGCGGACCTCGGGACTCGGACGAACAAGAGACCCAGTACTTC.

This sequence joins TRBV7-3 and TRBJ1-6, with TRBD1 matching 9 bases. The CDR3 is 14 amino acids. V was pared by 5 bases and J by 7 bases, with 3 bases of the junction left unmatched. Germline CDR1 reads SGHTA; CDR2 reads FQGTGA. The CDR3 region is CASSKDRGNSPLHF. The CDR3 DNA reads as TGTGCCAGCAGCAAAGACAGGGGGAATTCACCCCTCCACTTT.

V and J are TRBV4-2 and TRBJ2-5; 11 bases fit TRBD2. The CDR3 runs to 16 residues. The V gene's germline CDR1 is LGHNA and CDR2 YNFKEQ. V was clipped by 3 bases and J by 2 bases; unmatched bases: 5. The CDR3 here is CASSQGTSGGQETQYF. DNA for the CDR3: TGTGCCAGCAGCCAGGGGACTAGCGGAGGTCAAGAGACCCAGTACTTC.

The genes are TRBV4-1 and TRBJ2-2; 10 bases fit TRBD2. The CDR3 is 17 residues long. V shed 0 bases, J shed 9 bases, and the junction held 10 bases outside the gene matches. Germline-derived CDR1 and CDR2 are MGHRA and YSYEKL. The CDR3 sequence is CASSQDGLAGVVRELFF. CDR3 bases: TGCGCCAGCAGCCAAGATGGGCTAGCGGGGGTGGTCAGGGAGCTGTTTTTT.

The chain employs TRBV15 and TRBJ2-5, with D perhaps matching TRBD2 (7 bases). The CDR3 runs to 15 residues. V was trimmed by 2 bases and J by 4 bases, leaving 14 bases between them. Per germline, CDR1 LNHNV and CDR2 YYDKDF (reference sequence). The CDR3 DNA follows: TGTGCCACCAGCAGAAGCAGGGGAGGGGGAGAGACCCAGTACTTC. Protein: CATSRSRGGGETQYF.

The chain joins TRBV7-2 to TRBJ2-5; D possibly corresponds to TRBD2 (6 bases). The CDR3 has 11 residues. Trimming cost V 6 bases and J 10 bases, with 12 bases left between them. CDR1 is SGHTA and CDR2 is FQGNSA in the germline V gene. Written as DNA, the CDR3 is TGTGCCAGCAGGAGGACGGGGGTCCAGTACTTC. It translates to CASRRTGVQYF.

A few counts support this clone. Other nucleotide sequences in the sample specify the same CDR3. The chain's CDR3 is CASGPDRNTEAFF. The CDR3 bases are TGTGCTAGTGGACCGGACAGGAACACTGAAGCTTTCTTT. This chain uses TRBV12-5 with TRBJ1-1; tentative D call: TRBD1 (6 bases). Germline-derived CDR1 and CDR2 are LGHNT and FRNRAP. Between the trimmed V and J ends, which lost 6 bases and 1 base, there was a span of 9 bases. This CDR3 has 13 amino acids.

The CDR3, as DNA: TGTGCCAGCAGCGCCGCACTCTGGAGCTCCTACGAGCAGTACTTC. Its translation: CASSAALWSSYEQYF. The chain combines TRBV28 with TRBJ2-7; D not certain. CDR1 is MDHEN, CDR2 SYDVKM, per germline. The CDR3 length is 15 residues. V was pared by 6 bases and J by 0 bases, with 15 bases between.

The chain employs TRBV4-3 and TRBJ2-1, with 16 bases lining up with TRBD2. CDR3 size: 17 residues. The germline gives CDR1 LGHNA, CDR2 YSLEER. The J segment lost 2 bases and the V segment lost 4 bases, leaving 2 bases of the junction unmatched. For the CDR3, the DNA is TGCGCCAGCAGCCGGGGGACTAGCGGGGGGGCCTACAATGAGCAGTTCTTC. Protein sequence: CASSRGTSGGAYNEQFF.

J is TRBJ2-7 and V is TRBV7-7, with D perhaps matching TRBD2 (6 bases). The CDR3 is 15 residues long. Trimming shortened V by 0 bases and J by 3 bases, and 12 bases separated the two germline ends. Germline loops: CDR1 SSHAT, CDR2 FNYEAQ (reference sequence). CDR3 nucleotides: TGTGCCAGCAGCTTAGCAGGAGGAGGGATCTACGAGCAGTACTTC. This gives the protein CASSLAGGGIYEQYF.

J is TRBJ2-5 and V is TRBV14; D remains ambiguous. The CDR3 spans 14 residues. Germline V CDR1 and CDR2: SGHDN, FVKESK. Trimming removed 0 bases at V and 1 base at J, with 6 bases between. The CDR3 DNA reads as TGTGCCAGCAGCCAAGAGAGGCCCCAAGAGACCCAGTACTTC. Its protein is CASSQERPQETQYF.